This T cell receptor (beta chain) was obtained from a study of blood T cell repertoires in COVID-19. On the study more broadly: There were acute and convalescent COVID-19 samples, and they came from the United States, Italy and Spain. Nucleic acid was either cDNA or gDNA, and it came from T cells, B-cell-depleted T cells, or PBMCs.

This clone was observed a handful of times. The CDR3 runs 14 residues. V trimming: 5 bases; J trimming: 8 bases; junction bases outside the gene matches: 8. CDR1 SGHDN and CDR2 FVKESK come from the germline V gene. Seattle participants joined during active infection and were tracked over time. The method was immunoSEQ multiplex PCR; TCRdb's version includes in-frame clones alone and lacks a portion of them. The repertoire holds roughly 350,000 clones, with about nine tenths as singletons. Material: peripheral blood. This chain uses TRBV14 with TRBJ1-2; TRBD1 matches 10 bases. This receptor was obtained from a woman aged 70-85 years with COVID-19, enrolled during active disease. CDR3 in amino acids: CASSDDRGLGGYTF. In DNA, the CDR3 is TGTGCCAGCAGCGACGACAGGGGGCTCGGCGGCTACACCTTC.